Presented here are 29 T cell receptor beta chains from one specimen sequenced in a study of human T cells and chemical hapten exposure. Each CDR3 protein gets one entry after TCRdb re-called the RACE reads with MiXCR. The table shows approximately 400,000 distinct CDR3 sequences, with 4% to 5.5% occurring only once. Documented time point: patch test 1, 2 weeks after DPC sensitization. Treatment here: therapeutic diphenylcyclopropenone sensitization with weekly scalp DPC. Sequencing used whole blood, obtained in connection with sensitization to the hapten diphenylcyclopropenone (DPC). The receptors were sampled from a woman aged 50 to 60 with alopecia areata. Some clones in this sample may be carry-over from other donors' samples.

This clonotype occurred many times. This rearrangement joins TRBV27 to TRBJ1-1, with 7 bases identical to TRBD1. Germline-derived CDR1 and CDR2 are MNHEY and SMNVEV (reference sequence). Trimming removed 6 bases from V and 0 bases from J; junction bases left unmatched: 4. The CDR3 runs to 14 residues. The chain's CDR3 is CASRQTGLNTEAFF. DNA for the CDR3: TGTGCCAGCAGACAGACAGGGCTGAACACTGAAGCTTTCTTT.

This clonotype was counted many times. This chain links TRBV27 with TRBJ1-5; a weak D match, TRBD1 (5 bases). Trimming cost V 2 bases and J 0 bases, with 5 bases left between them. The CDR3 totals 14 residues. CDR1 and CDR2 (germline): MNHEY, SMNVEV (reference sequence). Written as DNA, the CDR3 is TGTGCCAGCAGTTTACAGGGTAGCAATCAGCCCCAGCATTTT. Its protein is CASSLQGSNQPQHF.

This clonotype came up a few times. The J gene is TRBJ2-1, the V gene TRBV7-8; TRBD2 might be the D (5 bases). With 2 bases removed from V and 3 bases from J, the gap between germline ends came to 11 bases. The length of the CDR3 is 15 residues. Germline V gene sequence: CDR1 SGHVS, CDR2 FQNEAQ. The CDR3 nucleotides are TGTGCCAGCAGCTTATGGCGGGTCAACTACAATGAGCAGTTCTTC. Its translation: CASSLWRVNYNEQFF.

Many counts were recorded for this clonotype. This rearrangement joins TRBV9 to TRBJ2-1; either TRBD1 or TRBD2 may fit D (5 bases each). Looked up from germline, CDR1 is SGDLS and CDR2 is YYNGEE. V lost 2 bases, J lost 0 bases, and 12 bases lay in between. The CDR3 sequence is 16 residues long. DNA of the CDR3: TGTGCCAGCAGCGTTTCCGGGGCCAGCTCCTACAATGAGCAGTTCTTC. This translates into CASSVSGASSYNEQFF.

This clonotype was seen at least ten times. The chain employs TRBV7-9 and TRBJ1-2; D might be TRBD1 (6 bases). This CDR3 comprises 16 residues. Trimming removed 4 bases at V and 4 bases at J, with 19 bases between. Germline values: CDR1 SEHNR, CDR2 FQNEAQ (reference sequence). The CDR3 sequence is CASSSSSGEGSYGYTF. The CDR3 DNA follows: TGTGCCAGCAGCTCCTCTTCAGGGGAGGGCAGCTATGGCTACACCTTC.

This clonotype was recorded many times. CDR3 sequence reads: CASSRDRNWEQYF. CDR3 coding DNA: TGTGCCAGCAGTAGGGACAGGAATTGGGAGCAGTACTTC. The chain links TRBV6-5 to TRBJ2-7, with TRBD1 matching over 8 bases. V gave up 5 bases and J gave up 7 bases; unmatched junction bases: 7. The length of the CDR3 is 13 residues. Germline V gene lookup returns CDR1 MNHEY and CDR2 SVGAGI.

This clonotype was seen repeatedly, ten times or more. The chain has TRBV27 and TRBJ1-1, with D perhaps matching TRBD1 (5 bases). Trimming pared 6 bases from V and 11 bases from J, leaving 13 bases between. The CDR3 has 11 amino acids. CDR1 is MNHEY and CDR2 is SMNVEV in the germline V gene (reference sequence). The CDR3 DNA is TGTGCCAGCAGCAACGGGGCTAGGGCTTTCTTT. The encoded protein is CASSNGARAFF.

This clonotype was seen ten or more times. The gene calls are TRBV12-3 or TRBV12-4 and TRBJ2-3; no definite D call. The germline V and J ends were trimmed by 6 bases and 9 bases, with 10 bases remaining between them. The CDR3 loop spans 11 amino acids. This CDR3 is CASRLTRTQYF. The CDR3 DNA is TGTGCCAGCAGGCTGACAAGGACGCAGTATTTT.

A few counts support this clonotype. J is TRBJ1-1 and V is TRBV29-1; D gene uncertain. This CDR3 region has 10 residues. Trimming shortened V by 4 bases and J by 7 bases, and 7 bases separated the two germline ends. The germline gives CDR1 SQVTM, CDR2 ANQGSEA. The CDR3 DNA reads TGCAGCGTTGCGGAAAATGAAGCTTTCTTT. Its protein is CSVAENEAFF.

There are a few counts of this clonotype. The chain joins TRBV5-4 to TRBJ2-4; D not resolved. V shed 1 base and J shed 1 base, with 3 bases lying between them. The CDR3 runs 13 residues. Germline CDR1 is SGHNT and CDR2 is YYREEE (reference sequence). CDR3 in amino acids: CASSLKAKNIQYF. CDR3 in DNA: TGTGCCAGCAGCTTGAAGGCCAAAAACATTCAGTACTTC.

This clonotype has just a few counts. The chain links TRBV18 to TRBJ2-3; 10 bases match TRBD1. This CDR3 has 18 residues. Germline lookup yields CDR1 KGHSH and CDR2 LQKENI. The junction had 9 bases not matched to a gene; V was cut back by 1 base and J by 2 bases. CDR3 loop: CASSPLGTGVLFTDTQYF. Written as DNA, the CDR3 is TGTGCCAGCTCACCACTCGGGACAGGGGTCCTGTTCACAGATACGCAGTATTTT.

This clonotype was detected ten times or more. DNA of the CDR3: TGTGCCAGCAGCCACCGGGACAGGGACATTAGTGAGCAGTTCTTC. Translated, it gives CASSHRDRDISEQFF. The chain has TRBV28 and TRBJ2-1; TRBD1 agrees at 9 bases. CDR3 length: 15 amino acids. V dropped 6 bases and J dropped 9; count of bases not matched to a gene: 12. Germline V CDR1 and CDR2: MDHEN, SYDVKM.

This clonotype was observed many times. V is TRBV7-6 and J is TRBJ2-5; weak D call: TRBD1 (5 bases). Trimming stripped 2 bases from V and 1 base from J, with 11 bases between. This CDR3 has 15 amino acids. The germline gives CDR1 SGHVS, CDR2 FNYEAQ. The CDR3 DNA follows: TGTGCCAGCAGCTTAATGACAGACCTCCAAGAGACCCAGTACTTC. Its translation is CASSLMTDLQETQYF.

Many counts were recorded for this clonotype. This chain uses TRBV10-3 with TRBJ2-1; D gene uncertain. CDR3 size: 14 residues. The V end was cut by 3 bases, the J end by 0 bases, with 6 bases between. Germline-derived CDR1 and CDR2 are ENHRY and SYGVKD. The CDR3 DNA reads TGTGCCATCAGTGAACCCAGCTCCTACAATGAGCAGTTCTTC. Translated: CAISEPSSYNEQFF.

This clonotype was detected ten times or more. The chain has TRBV20-1 and TRBJ2-5; D is perhaps TRBD2 (6 bases). The CDR3 loop spans 14 amino acids. V lost 3 bases, J lost 2 bases, and 13 bases lay in between. Germline V lookup: CDR1 DFQATT, CDR2 SNEGSKA (reference sequence). The CDR3 nucleotides are TGCAGTGCTAGTGCAGGACTAACTCAAGAGACCCAGTACTTC. Encoded protein: CSASAGLTQETQYF.

Only a few counts were recorded for this clonotype. V gene TRBV25-1 combines with J gene TRBJ2-7; 10 bases map to TRBD2. The J segment lost 2 bases and the V segment lost 7 bases, leaving 2 bases of the junction unmatched. CDR1 and CDR2 (germline): MGHDK, SYGVNS. The CDR3 contains 13 residues. Here the CDR3 DNA reads TGTGCCAGCACTAGCGGGAGCACCTACGAGCAGTACTTC. Protein product: CASTSGSTYEQYF.

This clonotype occurred many times. The chain joins TRBV15 to TRBJ1-4; the match to TRBD1 covers 7 bases. Germline V gives CDR1 LNHNV, CDR2 YYDKDF (reference sequence). This CDR3 is built from 16 residues. J lost 0 bases, V lost 5 bases, and 6 bases had no gene match. The CDR3 region has the DNA TGTGCCACCAGCCGTAGACAGGGAACAACTAATGAAAAACTGTTTTTT. Protein: CATSRRQGTTNEKLFF.

This sequence joins TRBV4-3 and TRBJ1-2, with a weak D call TRBD1 (6 bases). The CDR3 loop spans 13 amino acids. Germline CDR1 reads LGHNA; CDR2 reads YSLEER. The ends were cut back, 3 bases at V and 4 bases at J, with 9 bases in the middle. The CDR3 here is CASSQDRTYGYTF. CDR3 DNA: TGCGCCAGCAGCCAGGACAGAACCTATGGCTACACCTTC.

This clonotype occurred many times. This sequence joins TRBV18 and TRBJ1-1; TRBD1 is a possible D gene (5 bases). The CDR3 is 14 residues long. Trimming removed 4 bases at V and 1 base at J, with 10 bases between. Germline CDR1 is KGHSH and CDR2 is LQKENI. The CDR3 loop is CASSRAGENTEAFF. The CDR3 bases are TGTGCCAGCTCACGGGCGGGGGAGAACACTGAAGCTTTCTTT.

Of note for this clonotype: This could be a read error, since a much larger clone is one nucleotide away. This chain uses TRBV6-2 or TRBV6-3 with TRBJ1-5; TRBD1 aligns across 10 bases. Per the germline V gene, CDR1 is MNHEY and CDR2 is SVGEGT. CDR3 length equals 12 residues. The CDR3 bases are TGTTCCAGCAGAGAGGGGGACAGGGGACGACATTTT. Translating it yields CSSREGDRGRHF.

This clonotype has a count of ten or more. The chain uses TRBV2 and TRBJ1-2, with D possibly TRBD1 on 6 matching bases. The CDR3 is 15 residues long. Germline-derived CDR1 and CDR2 are SNHLY and FYNNEI. V lost 6 bases, J lost 8 bases, and 22 bases lay in between. CDR3 sequence reads: CASSPTTMTGGGYTF. The DNA for the CDR3 is TGTGCCAGCAGCCCAACCACCATGACAGGAGGAGGCTACACCTTC. Variable domain in full (rest from reference TRBV2 and TRBJ1-2): EPEVTQTPSHQVTQMGQEVILRCVPISNHLYFYWYRQILGQKVEFLVSFYNNEISEKSEIFDDQFSVERPDGSNFTLKIRSTKLEDSAMYFCASSPTTMTGGGYTFGSGTRLTVV.

In this sample, this clonotype turned up many times. This rearrangement joins TRBV7-2 to TRBJ2-7; D is perhaps TRBD1 or TRBD2 (7 bases each). Deletions cut 5 bases from V and 3 bases from J, with 20 bases between. Per the germline V gene, CDR1 is SGHTA and CDR2 is FQGNSA. The CDR3 runs to 16 residues. The CDR3 nucleotides are TGTGCCAGCAGCACGCAGGGGGGGACTGAATACTACGAGCAGTACTTC. This encodes CASSTQGGTEYYEQYF.

The genes are TRBV20-1 and TRBJ1-2; 8 bases agree with TRBD1. CDR1 is DFQATT, CDR2 SNEGSKA, per germline (reference sequence). Trimming removed 6 bases from V and 4 bases from J; junction bases left unmatched: 7. The length of the CDR3 is 13 residues. The CDR3 spells CSAPPGGTYGYTF. CDR3 DNA: TGCAGTGCCCCCCCAGGGGGCACCTATGGCTACACCTTC.

This clonotype showed up many times. The chain uses TRBV19 and TRBJ1-6; TRBD1 agrees at 7 bases. In germline, CDR1 is LNHDA, CDR2 SQIVND (reference sequence). This CDR3 spans 15 amino acids. The J segment lost 8 bases and the V segment lost 5 bases, leaving 9 bases of the junction unmatched. For the CDR3, the DNA is TGTGCCAGTAGTCCCTCAGGACAGGCCCATTCACCCCTCCACTTT. Its translation is CASSPSGQAHSPLHF.

V is TRBV7-2 and J is TRBJ2-5, with 10 bases identical to TRBD1. This CDR3 spans 15 amino acids. V gave up 5 bases and J gave up 3 bases; unmatched junction bases: 6. Germline lookup yields CDR1 SGHTA and CDR2 FQGNSA. CDR3: CASSTSGTGEETQYF. CDR3 coding DNA: TGTGCCAGCAGCACCTCCGGGACAGGGGAAGAGACCCAGTACTTC.

Ten or more counts support this clonotype. The chain has TRBV9 and TRBJ2-5; the D is unclear. In germline, CDR1 is SGDLS, CDR2 YYNGEE. V gave up 2 bases and J gave up 4 bases, with 12 bases separating them. The length of the CDR3 is 14 residues. CDR3 sequence reads: CASSVGRSRETQYF. CDR3 bases: TGTGCCAGCAGCGTCGGGCGCTCAAGAGAGACCCAGTACTTC.

This clonotype was counted at least ten times. The CDR3 reads CASSSHRTPPDTQYF. The CDR3 DNA reads TGTGCCAGCAGCTCTCATCGGACTCCCCCAGATACGCAGTATTTT. The chain has TRBV7-6 and TRBJ2-3, with D tentatively TRBD2 (5 bases). The germline gives CDR1 SGHVS, CDR2 FNYEAQ. V lost 4 bases and J 4 bases, leaving 15 bases between the germline ends. This CDR3 has 15 amino acids.

This clonotype has a count of ten or more. The J gene is TRBJ1-2, the V gene TRBV5-6; D gene uncertain. The CDR3 consists of 13 residues. CDR1 is SGHDT, CDR2 YYEEEE, per germline. Trimming stripped 2 bases from V and 4 bases from J, with 9 bases between. This CDR3 is CASSLRYRYGYTF. CDR3 nucleotides: TGTGCCAGCAGCTTACGGTACCGCTATGGCTACACCTTC.

This clonotype was detected a few times. V gene TRBV30 combines with J gene TRBJ2-1; the D gene is possibly TRBD2 (5 bases). Germline V lookup: CDR1 GTSNPN, CDR2 SVGIG (reference sequence). Trimming pared 1 base from V and 9 bases from J, leaving 16 bases between. This CDR3 is built from 14 residues. The CDR3, as DNA: TGTGCCTGGAGTGGAAATAGCGCCGGACGTGAGCAGTTCTTC. This sequence encodes CAWSGNSAGREQFF.